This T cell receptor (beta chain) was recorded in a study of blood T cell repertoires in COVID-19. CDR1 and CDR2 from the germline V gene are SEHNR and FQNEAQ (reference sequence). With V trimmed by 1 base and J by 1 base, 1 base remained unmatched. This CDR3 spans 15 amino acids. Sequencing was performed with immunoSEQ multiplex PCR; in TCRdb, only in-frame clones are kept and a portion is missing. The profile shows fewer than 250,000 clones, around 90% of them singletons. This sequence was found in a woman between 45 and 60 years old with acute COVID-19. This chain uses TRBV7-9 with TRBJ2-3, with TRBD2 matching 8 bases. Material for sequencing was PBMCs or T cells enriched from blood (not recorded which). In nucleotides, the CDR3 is TGTGCCAGCAGCTTAGTACTAGCGGGCACAGATACGCAGTATTTT. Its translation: CASSLVLAGTDTQYF.